This T cell receptor (beta chain) is from a study of CD8 T cells in Susac syndrome. Germline-derived CDR1 and CDR2 are LGHDT and YNNKEL (reference sequence). This CDR3 comprises 16 residues. The V and J ends lost 7 bases and 2 bases, in that order; junction bases with no gene match: 11. The RNA input was about 0.5 to 1 ug, and it was reverse transcribed with random hexamers. TCR beta CDR3 was amplified by immunoSEQ multiplex PCR. This amplification extended across 54 Vbeta and 13 Jbeta segments. TCRdb re-analysed the immunoSEQ multiplex PCR reads in MiXCR, keeping a single row per CDR3 protein. This sample has about 120,000 distinct CDR3 sequences, with about nine tenths found just once. Bulk CD8+ and CD4+ cells came from magnetic negative isolation; CD8+ TEMRA by FACS.

The sequence was obtained from a human donor in good health. J is TRBJ2-4 and V is TRBV3-1; 7 bases match TRBD1. Sequenced input: CD4+ T cells from PBMCs. Here the CDR3 reads CASNLSTGLSKNIQYF. CDR3 nucleotides: TGTGCCAGCAACCTTTCGACAGGGTTATCCAAAAACATTCAGTACTTC.